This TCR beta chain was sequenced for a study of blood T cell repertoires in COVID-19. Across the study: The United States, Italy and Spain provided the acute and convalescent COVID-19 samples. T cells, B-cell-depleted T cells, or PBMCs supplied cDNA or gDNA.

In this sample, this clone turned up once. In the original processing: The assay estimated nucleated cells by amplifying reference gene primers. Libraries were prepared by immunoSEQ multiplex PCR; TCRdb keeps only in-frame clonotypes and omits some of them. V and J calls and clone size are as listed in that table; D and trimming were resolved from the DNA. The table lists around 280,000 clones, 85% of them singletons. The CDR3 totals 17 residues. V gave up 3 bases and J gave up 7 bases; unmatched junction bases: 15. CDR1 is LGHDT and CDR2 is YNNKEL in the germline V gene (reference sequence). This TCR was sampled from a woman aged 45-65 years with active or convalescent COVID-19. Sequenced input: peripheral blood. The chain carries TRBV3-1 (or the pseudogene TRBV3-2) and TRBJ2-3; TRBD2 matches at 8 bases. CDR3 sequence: CASSQDPPGLGVNTQYF. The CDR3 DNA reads TGTGCCAGCAGCCAGGACCCACCGGGACTAGGGGTGAATACGCAGTATTTT.